Below are 9 T cell receptor beta chains sequenced from a single sample in a study of blood T cell repertoires in COVID-19. Assay: immunoSEQ multiplex PCR; the TCRdb copy retains only in-frame clones and omits some. Of approximately 300,000 clones in the sample, approximately 90% were seen once. The sample comprised peripheral blood. The receptors were gathered from a man aged 25-45 years with acute or convalescent COVID-19.

The CDR3 DNA is TGTGCCAGCATACTTACAGGGCGTGGGGAAGCTTTCTTT. This translates into CASILTGRGEAFF. The chain has TRBV28 and TRBJ1-1; perhaps TRBD1 as D (6 bases). V was clipped by 7 bases and J by 8 bases, with 17 bases between them. The germline V gene encodes CDR1 MDHEN and CDR2 SYDVKM. The CDR3 has 13 amino acids.

The chain couples TRBV18 to TRBJ1-5; no clear D. The CDR3 is 12 amino acids. In germline, CDR1 is KGHSH, CDR2 LQKENI. Trimming stripped 5 bases from V and 7 bases from J, with 9 bases between. CDR3 in amino acids: CASSDSSQPQHF. CDR3 DNA sequence: TGTGCCAGCTCAGACTCCAGCCAGCCCCAGCATTTT.

V is TRBV7-9 and J is TRBJ1-4; the match to TRBD1 covers 8 bases. Unmatched junction bases numbered 9, after V lost 1 base and J lost 8 bases. The CDR3 sequence is 16 residues long. Germline loops: CDR1 SEHNR, CDR2 FQNEAQ (reference sequence). CDR3 residues: CASSLGGQGGYEKLFF. In DNA, the CDR3 is TGTGCCAGCAGCTTAGGAGGACAGGGCGGTTACGAAAAACTGTTTTTT.

CDR3 in DNA: TGTGCCAGCAGCTTGCAGGGGTACGAGCAGTACTTC. Protein sequence: CASSLQGYEQYF. V and J are TRBV5-5 and TRBJ2-7; a weak D match, TRBD1 (6 bases). The CDR3 consists of 12 residues. CDR1 and CDR2 from the germline V gene are SGHKS and YYEKEE (reference sequence). The V end lost 1 base, the J end lost 4 bases, and 6 bases lay between the germline ends.

The rearrangement links TRBV4-1 to TRBJ1-3; 7 bases map to TRBD1. The V gene's germline CDR1 is MGHRA and CDR2 YSYEKL. This CDR3 has 16 residues. Trimming took 2 bases from V and 1 from J; bases not matched to a gene: 5. In DNA form, the CDR3 reads TGCGCCAGCAGCCAACCGGCGACAGGGTCTGGAAACACCATATATTTT. This encodes CASSQPATGSGNTIYF.

A word on this clone: Other DNA sequences in the same sample also yield this CDR3. This chain links TRBV30 with TRBJ1-1; D not certain. Germline V gives CDR1 GTSNPN, CDR2 SVGIG (reference sequence). This CDR3 has 12 residues. Trimming shortened V by 2 bases and J by 0 bases, and 4 bases separated the two germline ends. The CDR3 protein is CAWSRVNTEAFF. The CDR3 DNA sequence: TGTGCCTGGAGTCGGGTGAACACTGAAGCTTTCTTT.

This clone was detected only once. The chain recombines TRBV5-1 with TRBJ2-7; D might be TRBD1 (6 bases). V lost 0 bases and J lost 3, with 10 bases in between. This CDR3 comprises 14 residues. Per germline, CDR1 SGHRS and CDR2 YFSETQ. CDR3 nucleotides: TGCGCCAGCAGCTTGGGACAGGCAAACTACGAGCAGTACTTC. Translation gives CASSLGQANYEQYF.

The chain combines TRBV27 with TRBJ2-3; 13 bases line up with TRBD2. With 6 bases clipped from V and 2 bases from J, the junction kept 5 bases outside the gene matches. The CDR3 spans 16 residues. Germline values: CDR1 MNHEY, CDR2 SMNVEV (reference sequence). The CDR3 protein is CASRGLAGAFTDTQYF. For the CDR3, the DNA is TGTGCCAGCAGAGGACTAGCGGGGGCCTTCACAGATACGCAGTATTTT.

The CDR3 DNA reads TGCGCCAGCAGCCCCCGGACAACGAACACCGGGGAGCTGTTTTTT. Protein sequence: CASSPRTTNTGELFF. The chain employs TRBV5-1 and TRBJ2-2; TRBD1 is a possible D gene (5 bases). This CDR3 is built from 15 residues. Germline values: CDR1 SGHRS, CDR2 YFSETQ. V was trimmed by 4 bases and J by 0 bases, leaving 10 bases between them. Using reference TRBV5-1 and TRBJ2-2 for the parts outside the CDR3, the full variable domain is KAGVTQTPRYLIKTRGQQVTLSCSPISGHRSVSWYQQTPGQGLQFLFEYFSETQRNKGNFPGRFSGRQFSNSRSEMNVSTLELGDSALYLCASSPRTTNTGELFFGEGSRLTVL.